A selection of T cell receptor beta chains follows, all from one sample in a study of metastatic and nonmetastatic thyroid tumors. TCRdb recomputed clones from the PCR reads via MiXCR. The data show 22,000 or so clones, approximately 23% seen once. The sample comprised tumor tissue. The receptors originated from a female donor with papillary thyroid cancer or a benign thyroid nodule (not recorded which). Some clones in this sample may be carry-over from other donors' samples. The CDR3 runs from the conserved cysteine through the conserved F or W. A D gene is named only where the DNA matches it firmly. The size field is filled for only some rows; it gives once, few, many or a size class.

>TRBV28|many|TRBJ2-5|TRBD2
TGTGCCAGCAGTTGGCTAGCGGAAGAGACCCAGTACTTC
CASSWLAEETQYF
>TRBV6-5|NA|TRBJ2-2|TRBD2
TGTGCCAGCAGCTATAGCGGGAGGGACCCCGGGGAGCTGTTTTTT
CASSYSGRDPGELFF
>TRBV6-1|medium-sized|TRBJ1-1|NA
TGTGCCAGCAGCTGGGGGGACCTGAACACTGAAGCTTTCTTT
CASSWGDLNTEAFF
>TRBV11-2|many|TRBJ1-1|NA
TGTGCCAGCACCCAGGATGGGGGCACCACTGAAGCTTTCTTT
CASTQDGGTTEAFF
>TRBV6-2/TRBV6-3|NA|TRBJ1-1|NA
TGTGCCAGCAGCCAATCGCTGTACAGGGCTCCGAACACTGAAGCTTTCTTT
CASSQSLYRAPNTEAFF
>TRBV7-2|NA|TRBJ2-7|NA
TGTGCCAGCAGTGTCGCACTGGATTCCTACGAGCAGTACTTC
CASSVALDSYEQYF
>TRBV20-1|medium-sized|TRBJ2-1|TRBD2
TGCAGTGCTCAGTGGGGACTAGCGGTCGGTGAGCAGTTCTTC
CSAQWGLAVGEQFF
>TRBV12-3/TRBV12-4|few|TRBJ1-2|NA
TGTGCCAGCAGTCCAATACAGGCCCGGAGGATCTATGGCTACACCTTC
CASSPIQARRIYGYTF
>TRBV6-2/TRBV6-3|medium-sized|TRBJ2-7|TRBD2
TGTGCCAGCATTCTAGCGGGCCGATCCTACGAGCAGTACTTC
CASILAGRSYEQYF
>TRBV7-9|many|TRBJ2-7|TRBD1
TGTGCCAGCAGCCACCGGGACAGGAACTACGAGCAGTACTTC
CASSHRDRNYEQYF
>TRBV3-1|once|TRBJ1-1|NA
TGTGCCGGCAGCACAATAGACAGGAACACTGAAGCTTTCTTT
CAGSTIDRNTEAFF
>TRBV20-1|once|TRBJ2-2|TRBD2
TGCAGTGCTAGAGATGTTGCGGGAGGTAATGTCGGGGAGCTGTTTTTT
CSARDVAGGNVGELFF
>TRBV20-1|NA|TRBJ2-3|NA
TGCAGTGCTAGTCTTCAGGAGACAGATACGCAGTATTTT
CSASLQETDTQYF
>TRBV10-3|many|TRBJ2-1|TRBD2
TGTGCCATCAGTGAGTCTGGACTAGCTTTCGATGAGCAGTTCTTC
CAISESGLAFDEQFF
>TRBV4-1|NA|TRBJ2-7|NA
TGCGCCAGCAGCCAAGATTTCTCCGAGCAGTACTTC
CASSQDFSEQYF
>TRBV3-1|NA|TRBJ1-3|NA
TGTGCCAGCAGCCAAGAAGGGAGCATCTCTGGAAACACCATATATTTT
CASSQEGSISGNTIYF
>TRBV28|many|TRBJ1-2|NA
TGTGCCGGAGCGGGACGGAAGAACTATGGCTACACCTTC
CAGAGRKNYGYTF
>TRBV10-2|medium-sized|TRBJ2-7|NA
TGCGCCAGCAGTGAGTTGTCCGAGGAGCAGTACTTC
CASSELSEEQYF
>TRBV20-1|NA|TRBJ1-5|NA
TGCAGTGCTAGAGATCCAGGGAGAAATCAGCCCCAGCATTTT
CSARDPGRNQPQHF
>TRBV4-3|NA|TRBJ2-2|NA
TGCGCCAGCAGCCAAGATAGGCGGTCTATCCCCGGGGAGCTGTTTTTT
CASSQDRRSIPGELFF
>TRBV6-1|many|TRBJ2-3|NA
TGTGCCAGCAGTGAAAACTGGGGGAGCCTATTCCAGTATTTT
CASSENWGSLFQYF
>TRBV2|NA|TRBJ2-1|TRBD1
TGTGCCAGCAGTGAAGCTACGACAGGGGGCGTTTTGGATGAGCAGTTCTTC
CASSEATTGGVLDEQFF
>TRBV4-3|NA|TRBJ1-3|NA
TGCGCCAGCAGCCAAGGTCGGGGAACCTCTGGAAACACCATATATTTT
CASSQGRGTSGNTIYF
>TRBV11-3|NA|TRBJ1-1|NA
TGTGCCAGCAGCTTATCGAGGGGAAACACTGAAGCTTTCTTT
CASSLSRGNTEAFF
>TRBV6-1|few|TRBJ2-3|NA
TGTGCCAGCAGTTCCCTCTCCGGAACAGATACGCAGTATTTT
CASSSLSGTDTQYF
>TRBV18|NA|TRBJ2-2|NA
TGTGCCAGCTCACCATGGAACTCCGGGGAGCTGTTTTTT
CASSPWNSGELFF
>TRBV24-1|few|TRBJ1-1|NA
TGTGCCGCGCTCACTGAAGCTTTCTTT
CAALTEAFF
>TRBV4-1|medium-sized|TRBJ2-3|NA
TGCGCCAGCAGCCAAGCGGTTGCAGATACGCAGTATTTT
CASSQAVADTQYF
>TRBV7-2|many|TRBJ2-1|NA
TGTGCCAGCAGCTTAGCCAATGAGCAGTTCTTC
CASSLANEQFF
>TRBV6-1|medium-sized|TRBJ2-7|NA
TGTGCCAGCAGTGAATCTAGGACTTCACCCTACGAGCAGTACTTC
CASSESRTSPYEQYF
>TRBV29-1|many|TRBJ1-1|NA
TGCAGCCACAAAAGGAACGCGAACACTGAAGCTTTCTTT
CSHKRNANTEAFF
>TRBV5-8|NA|TRBJ1-2|NA
TGTGCCAGCAGCGGAGGTCTCACCTTC
CASSGGLTF
>TRBV6-6|few|TRBJ2-7|TRBD1
TGTGCCAGCAGTTACCTCACGCAAAGGACAGGCAAGCTCTACGAGCAGTACTTC
CASSYLTQRTGKLYEQYF
>TRBV4-3|few|TRBJ2-7|NA
TGCGCCAGCAGCCAAGATGCCGCGGGCTACGAGCAGTACTTC
CASSQDAAGYEQYF
>TRBV11-2|NA|TRBJ2-7|TRBD1
TGTGCCAGCAGCTTAGAACAGGGGGACGGATACGAGCAGTACTTC
CASSLEQGDGYEQYF
>TRBV25-1|few|TRBJ2-1|TRBD2
TGTGCCAGCGACGAAGCGGGGGGAGAGCAGTTCTTC
CASDEAGGEQFF
>TRBV11-2|NA|TRBJ1-1|TRBD1
TGTGCCAGCAGCCGCGGACAGGCCATGAACACTGAAGCTTTCTTT
CASSRGQAMNTEAFF
>TRBV28|NA|TRBJ1-1|NA
TGTGCCAGCAGTTTTGGTTCCCTGAGGGGAACTGAAGCTTTCTTT
CASSFGSLRGTEAFF
>TRBV20-1|few|TRBJ1-1|TRBD1
TGCAGTGCCCGGGACAGTTACACTGAAGCTTTCTTT
CSARDSYTEAFF
>TRBV7-9|many|TRBJ2-1|NA
TGTGCCAGCAGCTTAGGACGAACTAGGAGCAATGAGCAGTTCTTC
CASSLGRTRSNEQFF
>TRBV6-2/TRBV6-3|NA|TRBJ2-1|TRBD2
TGTGCCAGCGGAGAGCTAGCGGGAGTTTTCGATGAGCAGTTCTTC
CASGELAGVFDEQFF
>TRBV4-1|NA|TRBJ1-5|NA
TGCGCCAGCAGCCAAGATATATTTAGCAATCAGCCCCAGCATTTT
CASSQDIFSNQPQHF
>TRBV28|few|TRBJ1-2|NA
TGTGCCAGCAGTCGTAGGGACCTTTCCTCTGGCTACACCTTC
CASSRRDLSSGYTF
>TRBV24-1|NA|TRBJ1-2|NA
TGTGCCACCAGTGACTCGGGGGCCACAGGGAGCTATCGCTACACCTTC
CATSDSGATGSYRYTF
>TRBV6-5|few|TRBJ1-3|NA
TGTGCCAGCAGTTACTCTGGGCACCTCTCTGGAAACACCATATATTTT
CASSYSGHLSGNTIYF
>TRBV5-1|NA|TRBJ1-4|NA
TGCGCCAGCAGCTTACCTGGCTTGAGTGCTAATGAAAAACTGTTTTTT
CASSLPGLSANEKLFF
>TRBV6-2/TRBV6-3|few|TRBJ1-5|NA
TGTGCCAGCAGTGTGGAGGGCGGCAATCAGCCCCAGCATTTT
CASSVEGGNQPQHF
>TRBV6-5|NA|TRBJ2-3|TRBD2
TGTGCCAGCAGTTACCTTGGACTAGCGGGAGGAGTCACAGATACGCAGTATTTT
CASSYLGLAGGVTDTQYF
>TRBV30|NA|TRBJ1-3|NA
TGTGCCTGGCAGGGGCCGAGCTCTGGAAACACCATATATTTT
CAWQGPSSGNTIYF
>TRBV6-1|few|TRBJ2-4|TRBD1
TGTGCCAGCAGCGAAAGGACAGGCCGAGCCGTTGCCAAAAACATTCAGTACTTC
CASSERTGRAVAKNIQYF
>TRBV14|many|TRBJ2-1|TRBD2
TGTGCCAGCAGTCCGAACGGACTAGCTTGGCAGTTCTTC
CASSPNGLAWQFF
>TRBV9|many|TRBJ1-3|NA
TGTGCCAGCAGCGTAGTTCCCCAGGGGCAGGGGACTGGAAACACCATATATTTT
CASSVVPQGQGTGNTIYF
>TRBV9|many|TRBJ1-5|NA
TGTGCCAGCAGCGTTGGGGCAGCGGATCAGCCCCAGCATTTT
CASSVGAADQPQHF
>TRBV20-1|few|TRBJ2-7|NA
TGCAGTGCTAGAGATCCGGCAGGGGAATACGAGCAGTACTTC
CSARDPAGEYEQYF
>TRBV20-1|many|TRBJ2-1|NA
TGCAGTGCCTCCGCCCGGGACTCCCCGCCCAGTGAGCAGTTCTTC
CSASARDSPPSEQFF
>TRBV30|few|TRBJ1-2|NA
TGTGCCTGGAGCGGGGCGCACGGCTACACCTTC
CAWSGAHGYTF
>TRBV2|NA|TRBJ2-7|TRBD2
TGTGCCAGCAGTGAAATTATGTCGGGACTAGCGGTACAGTACTTC
CASSEIMSGLAVQYF